Below, 30 T cell receptor beta chains from the same sample are listed, as sequenced in a study of blood T cell repertoires in COVID-19. This table comes from immunoSEQ multiplex PCR, and its TCRdb copy is limited to in-frame clones, with some not included. The profile shows 50,000 or so clones, roughly 88% of them singletons. Sequencing was performed on peripheral blood. Every receptor here comes from a woman aged 60-75 years with acute or convalescent COVID-19.

This sequence joins TRBV5-1 and TRBJ1-5; D ambiguous. Germline V gives CDR1 SGHRS, CDR2 YFSETQ. The V end was cut by 4 bases, the J end by 1 base, with 15 bases between. The CDR3 totals 16 residues. CDR3 sequence reads: CASSVMPGGSNQPQHF. CDR3 nucleotides: TGCGCCAGCAGCGTGATGCCAGGTGGGAGCAATCAGCCCCAGCATTTT.

J is TRBJ2-5 and V is TRBV5-4; no firm D call. CDR3 length: 13 residues. The V and J ends lost 0 bases and 9 bases respectively, with 12 bases between them. Germline CDR1 and CDR2: SGHNT and YYREEE (reference sequence). The CDR3 protein is CASSLDRAPSQYF. The CDR3 DNA sequence: TGTGCCAGCAGCTTGGATCGCGCCCCTTCCCAGTACTTC.

This chain links TRBV5-1 with TRBJ2-5; possible D gene TRBD1, 6 bases. From germline, CDR1 is SGHRS and CDR2 YFSETQ. This CDR3 has 15 amino acids. V lost 4 bases to trimming and J lost 1 base, with 14 bases between them. The CDR3 protein is CASSPQGRVQETQYF. The CDR3, as DNA: TGCGCCAGCAGCCCCCAGGGGCGGGTCCAAGAGACCCAGTACTTC.

The CDR3 loop reads CASSRRDRATTEAFF. The CDR3 DNA reads TGTGCCAGCAGCAGGAGGGACAGGGCCACCACTGAAGCTTTCTTT. The J gene is TRBJ1-1, the V gene TRBV11-1, with 9 bases that match TRBD1. Unmatched junction bases numbered 8, after V lost 5 bases and J lost 4 bases. In germline, CDR1 is SGHAT, CDR2 FQDESV (reference sequence). This CDR3 is built from 15 residues. The variable domain in full, completed from reference TRBV11-1 and TRBJ1-1, reads EAEVAQSPRYKITEKSQAVAFWCDPISGHATLYWYRQILGQGPELLVQFQDESVVDDSQLPKDRFSAERLKGVDSTLKIQPAELGDSAMYLCASSRRDRATTEAFFGQGTRLTVV.

This clone was seen more than once but under ten times. This chain joins TRBV7-9 and TRBJ2-7; D perhaps matches TRBD1 (5 bases). V lost 5 bases, J lost 2 bases, and 10 bases lay in between. The CDR3 contains 13 residues. The V gene's germline CDR1 is SEHNR and CDR2 FQNEAQ (reference sequence). The CDR3: CASSPDTTYEQYF. For the CDR3, the DNA is TGTGCCAGCAGCCCGGACACGACCTACGAGCAGTACTTC.

Details on this clone: Because the CDR3's place on the DNA is in doubt, the DNA is left out and the CDR3 is given as listed by TCRdb. The chain has TRBV2 and TRBJ2-1; the D call in the table, TRBD2, was not verified against the DNA. The CDR3 is 15 amino acids long, termini counted. Germline CDR1 SNHLY, CDR2 FYNNEI. The CDR3 sequence is CASILGGRLGPEQFF.

The rearrangement links TRBV5-1 to TRBJ1-2; D gene ambiguous. Germline assignment: CDR1 SGHRS and CDR2 YFSETQ. CDR3 size: 14 residues. The V and J ends lost 2 bases and 1 base respectively, with 9 bases between them. CDR3 coding DNA: TGCGCCAGCAGCTTCGGAGACCATAACTATGGCTACACCTTC. Translating it yields CASSFGDHNYGYTF.

The chain recombines TRBV11-3 with TRBJ2-2; 8 positions agree with TRBD2. CDR1 SGHNT and CDR2 YENEEA come from the germline V gene. The junction had 9 bases not matched to a gene; V was cut back by 5 bases and J by 10 bases. CDR3 length: 14 residues. The DNA for the CDR3 is TGTGCCAGCAGCCATAGCGGGATCAACCCGGAGCTGTTTTTT. This gives the protein CASSHSGINPELFF.

This chain joins TRBV15 and TRBJ1-2, with D perhaps TRBD1 (5 bases). From germline, CDR1 is LNHNV and CDR2 YYDKDF (reference sequence). CDR3 length: 13 amino acids. Trimming removed 1 base at V and 7 bases at J, with 10 bases between. DNA for the CDR3: TGTGCCACCAGCAGAGGGGGGGAGCCTGGCTACACCTTC. It specifies CATSRGGEPGYTF. Together with reference TRBV15 and TRBJ1-2, the CDR3 gives the full variable domain: DAMVIQNPRYQVTQFGKPVTLSCSQTLNHNVMYWYQQKSSQAPKLLFHYYDKDFNNEADTPDNFQSRRPNTSFCFLDIRSPGLGDTAMYLCATSRGGEPGYTFGSGTRLTVV.

The gene calls are TRBV6-1 and TRBJ1-5; D is unclear. The CDR3 covers 14 residues. Trimming pared 3 bases from V and 8 bases from J, leaving 14 bases between. Per the germline V gene, CDR1 is MNHNS and CDR2 is SASEGT. This CDR3 reads CASSDRQRIEPQHF. The CDR3 DNA follows: TGTGCCAGCAGTGACCGTCAGAGGATCGAGCCCCAGCATTTT.

The chain has TRBV28 and TRBJ1-2, with TRBD1 as a possible D gene (5 bases). Deletions cut 4 bases from V and 4 bases from J, with 19 bases between. The CDR3 has 16 residues. Per germline, CDR1 MDHEN and CDR2 SYDVKM. The CDR3 DNA reads TGTGCCAGCAGTTACTACCGGACATTAGCGGTCTATGGCTACACCTTC. Translated: CASSYYRTLAVYGYTF.

This sequence joins TRBV30 and TRBJ2-2, with 15 bases identical to TRBD2. The CDR3 runs 16 residues. Germline V gene lookup returns CDR1 GTSNPN and CDR2 SVGIG (reference sequence). V lost 5 bases, J lost 4 bases, and 5 bases stayed unmatched. The CDR3 region has the DNA TGTGCCTGGGGGGGACTAGCGGGAGGTTCCACCGGGGAGCTGTTTTTT. Its translation is CAWGGLAGGSTGELFF.

The chain combines TRBV24-1 with TRBJ1-2; 8 positions match TRBD1. From germline, CDR1 is KGHDR and CDR2 SFDVKD. This CDR3 contains 15 residues. V lost 3 bases, J lost 5 bases, and 7 bases stayed unmatched. DNA of the CDR3: TGTGCCACCAGTGATGGGACAGGTCAGAGGTATGGCTACACCTTC. As protein: CATSDGTGQRYGYTF.

This chain uses TRBV11-2 with TRBJ1-5, with D possibly TRBD1 on 5 matching bases. The CDR3 spans 15 residues. Germline V lookup: CDR1 SGHAT, CDR2 FQNNGV. V was clipped by 1 base and J by 2 bases, with 9 bases between them. The CDR3 is CASSLAGLGNQPQHF. The CDR3 bases are TGTGCCAGCAGCTTAGCAGGGTTAGGCAATCAGCCCCAGCATTTT.

This sequence joins TRBV6-5 and TRBJ1-2; possible D gene TRBD1, 6 bases. The CDR3 is 13 residues long. V lost 6 bases and J lost 5, with 13 bases in between. CDR1 and CDR2 from the germline V gene are MNHEY and SVGAGI. The CDR3 sequence: CASSSTGIYGYTF. In nucleotides, the CDR3 is TGTGCCAGCAGCTCGACAGGAATTTATGGCTACACCTTC.

The chain combines TRBV14 with TRBJ1-2; D ambiguous. Germline V gene sequence: CDR1 SGHDN, CDR2 FVKESK. The CDR3 covers 13 residues. The V and J ends lost 1 base and 8 bases respectively, with 11 bases between them. CDR3 in amino acids: CASSQVPSQGYTF. In nucleotides, the CDR3 is TGTGCCAGCAGCCAAGTCCCCTCTCAGGGCTACACCTTC.

The rearrangement joins TRBV19 to TRBJ1-1, with 9 nucleotides matching TRBD1. Germline CDR1 is LNHDA and CDR2 is SQIVND (reference sequence). The V gene end was trimmed by 5 bases and the J gene end by 4 bases; junction bases not matched to a gene: 5. The CDR3 has 14 residues. CDR3 bases: TGTGCCAGTAGTGCACCGGGACAGGGCACTGAAGCTTTCTTT. Protein: CASSAPGQGTEAFF.

This sequence joins TRBV5-1 and TRBJ1-1, with D hard to call. V lost 4 bases and J 1 base, leaving 8 bases between the germline ends. CDR3 size: 13 residues. CDR1 SGHRS and CDR2 YFSETQ come from the germline V gene. The CDR3 protein is CASSLLWNTEAFF. CDR3 DNA sequence: TGCGCCAGCAGCCTATTGTGGAACACTGAAGCTTTCTTT. The full variable domain, with the rest looked up from reference TRBV5-1 and TRBJ1-1, is KAGVTQTPRYLIKTRGQQVTLSCSPISGHRSVSWYQQTPGQGLQFLFEYFSETQRNKGNFPGRFSGRQFSNSRSEMNVSTLELGDSALYLCASSLLWNTEAFFGQGTRLTVV.

The gene calls are TRBV11-1 and TRBJ2-1, with 11 bases matching TRBD1. V was clipped by 5 bases and J by 8 bases; unmatched bases: 8. CDR1 and CDR2 from the germline V gene are SGHAT and FQDESV (reference sequence). The CDR3 is 15 amino acids. CDR3 residues: CASSHRTGGGDEQFF. CDR3 sequence (DNA): TGTGCCAGCAGCCACCGGACAGGGGGCGGAGATGAGCAGTTCTTC.

The chain joins TRBV7-2 to TRBJ1-2, with 8 bases identical to TRBD1. This CDR3 contains 15 residues. Germline V gives CDR1 SGHTA, CDR2 FQGNSA. V gave up 5 bases and J gave up 5 bases; unmatched junction bases: 10. The CDR3 here is CASSPVAGGGYGYTF. DNA for the CDR3: TGTGCCAGCAGCCCTGTGGCAGGGGGCGGGTATGGCTACACCTTC. The full variable domain, with the rest looked up from reference TRBV7-2 and TRBJ1-2, is GAGVSQSPSNKVTEKGKDVELRCDPISGHTALYWYRQSLGQGLEFLIYFQGNSAPDKSGLPSDRFSAERTGGSVSTLTIQRTQQEDSAVYLCASSPVAGGGYGYTFGSGTRLTVV.

The gene calls are TRBV5-6 and TRBJ1-2; 7 positions match TRBD1. The germline V gene has CDR1 SGHDT and CDR2 YYEEEE. V lost 5 bases to trimming and J lost 4 bases; unmatched junction nucleotides: 11. The CDR3 consists of 15 residues. The CDR3, as DNA: TGTGCCAGCAGGCCGGGACAGCTGATGTCCTATGGCTACACCTTC. Protein: CASRPGQLMSYGYTF.

The rearrangement joins TRBV5-1 to TRBJ1-2, with a weak D call TRBD1 (5 bases). The CDR3 length is 15 residues. The germline CDR1 and CDR2 sequences are SGHRS and YFSETQ. V was shortened by 4 bases and J by 5 bases, with 18 bases between the two germline ends. CDR3 bases: TGCGCCAGCAGCCGTGGGGCAGAAAGCGATTATGGCTACACCTTC. Amino acid sequence: CASSRGAESDYGYTF.

The gene calls are TRBV7-3 and TRBJ2-2, with 11 positions matching TRBD2. The CDR3 contains 18 residues. Germline assignment: CDR1 SGHTA and CDR2 FQGTGA. V shed 1 base, J shed 0 bases, and the junction held 4 bases outside the gene matches. For the CDR3, the DNA is TGTGCCAGCAGCTTAAAACTAGCGGGGGCCTCGAACACCGGGGAGCTGTTTTTT. Its protein is CASSLKLAGASNTGELFF. The full variable domain, with the rest looked up from reference TRBV7-3 and TRBJ2-2, is GAGVSQTPSNKVTEKGKYVELRCDPISGHTALYWYRQSLGQGPEFLIYFQGTGAADDSGLPNDRFFAVRPEGSVSTLKIQRTERGDSAVYLCASSLKLAGASNTGELFFGEGSRLTVL.

The gene calls are TRBV13 and TRBJ2-3; 9 bases match TRBD2. This CDR3 has 16 amino acids. V was pared by 5 bases and J by 6 bases, with 12 bases of the junction left unmatched. Germline V gene data show CDR1 as PRHDT and CDR2 as FYEKMQ (reference sequence). CDR3 in amino acids: CASSTDEAGGRDTQYF. CDR3 in DNA: TGTGCCAGCAGCACCGATGAGGCGGGGGGGCGTGATACGCAGTATTTT.

In its sample, this clone was seen once. This sequence joins TRBV9 and TRBJ2-5; the match to TRBD2 covers 14 bases. This CDR3 is built from 16 residues. CDR1 and CDR2 (germline): SGDLS, YYNGEE. The V and J ends lost 0 bases and 5 bases, in that order; junction bases with no gene match: 3. DNA for the CDR3: TGTGCCAGCAGCGTAGGGGGACTAGCGGGGGATGAGACCCAGTACTTC. Encoded protein: CASSVGGLAGDETQYF.

This clone occurred a few times. This chain connects TRBV5-1 to TRBJ2-1; 11 bases align to TRBD1. Germline V gene lookup returns CDR1 SGHRS and CDR2 YFSETQ. V gave up 0 bases and J gave up 8 bases; unmatched junction bases: 1. The CDR3 contains 14 residues. CDR3 nucleotide sequence: TGCGCCAGCAGCTTGGGGACAGGGGGCGATGAGCAGTTCTTC. Translating gives CASSLGTGGDEQFF.

The rearrangement links TRBV18 to TRBJ1-2; D perhaps matches TRBD1 (6 bases). Trimming stripped 6 bases from V and 2 bases from J, with 19 bases between. The CDR3 has 16 residues. Germline CDR1 KGHSH, CDR2 LQKENI. CDR3 residues: CASSQEQGAVNYGYTF. DNA of the CDR3: TGTGCCAGCTCGCAAGAACAGGGTGCTGTCAACTATGGCTACACCTTC.

This clone was seen only a few times. V and J are TRBV24-1 and TRBJ2-1; 7 bases line up with TRBD2. Germline CDR1 and CDR2: KGHDR and SFDVKD. V lost 4 bases and J lost 0; bases outside the gene matches: 5. CDR3 length equals 16 residues. The CDR3 loop reads CATSDPSGASYNEQFF. The CDR3 region has the DNA TGTGCCACCAGTGACCCGAGCGGGGCCTCCTACAATGAGCAGTTCTTC.

This rearrangement joins TRBV7-3 to TRBJ2-1; D may be TRBD1 (6 bases). Trimming stripped 0 bases from V and 5 bases from J, with 8 bases between. CDR3 length: 14 amino acids. Germline-derived CDR1 and CDR2 are SGHTA and FQGTGA. The CDR3 loop reads CASSLTGQHNEQFF. CDR3 DNA sequence: TGTGCCAGCAGCTTAACCGGACAGCACAATGAGCAGTTCTTC.

The chain has TRBV7-9 and TRBJ1-2; 8 bases line up with TRBD1. Trimming at V came to 1 base and at J to 7 bases, leaving 11 bases not matched to a gene. The germline CDR1 and CDR2 sequences are SEHNR and FQNEAQ (reference sequence). CDR3 length: 16 amino acids. In DNA, the CDR3 is TGTGCCAGCAGCTTAGTATCCGGGACAGGATCGACTGGCTACACCTTC. It is translated as CASSLVSGTGSTGYTF.